The source of this TCR beta chain is a study of T cells in Graves' hyperthyroidism and ophthalmopathy (dated 2019 in TCRdb). Some background on the complete study: Peripheral blood was collected at initial diagnosis, before any treatment. To identify distinguishing TCR V-J signatures, a discovery cohort of roughly 100 patients was used, comprising some 43 with Graves' ophthalmopathy and around 57 with stable Graves' hyperthyroidism. Whether ophthalmopathy could be predicted prospectively was tested in an independent validation cohort made up of roughly 19 hyperthyroidism patients plus 17 patients who later progressed to ophthalmopathy. The 80 to 100 discovery patients were randomly divided into training and test sets at a 7:3 ratio. The study also compared thyroid tissue and blood T-cell repertoires from about six Graves' hyperthyroidism patients. After blood sampling, hyperthyroidism patients were treated with methimazole at a starting dose of 30 mg daily, and ophthalmopathy patients were treated with high-dose intravenous methylprednisolone. The paper reports TCR Vbeta CDR3 sequencing of some 140 peripheral blood samples: around 45 ophthalmopathy, under 80 hyperthyroidism and approximately 17 progressor patients.

The TCR beta CDR3 regions were amplified from the RNA transcripts. The TCR CDR3 was subjected to a first round of RT-PCR using the HTBI primer set and the Qiagen OneStep RT-PCR kit. Libraries were constructed in a second round of multiplex PCR, after which size selection and purification were performed. The libraries were sequenced on an Illumina HiSeq2000 using paired-end 100 bp reads. Under the source paper's analysis protocol: SOAPnuke was used to process the raw data, removing reads that contained adapters or uncalled bases, had a mean Phred below 15, or lacked an exact match to the constant primer or identifier. High-quality paired reads were merged using COPE v1.2.5, and each unique nucleotide sequence was defined as a clonotype. MiTCR v1.1 was used to align clonotypes to the IMGT TRBV, TRBD and TRBJ reference segments. Only V-J combinations with frequency above 0.0001, covering about 99% of repertoires, were analysed. A TCS score was defined as the ratio between F50 (clonal expansion) and ExV (chaos), using BLOSUM62-based TCRdist between CDR3 peptides within each V-J. Welch's t-statistics and random forest reduced some 510 V-J features to 13, which were used in a naive Bayes classifier (R e1071). TCRdb cleaned the public reads at Q25 with fastp, built clones with MiXCR and kept in-frame beta chains. Under each unique CDR3 protein, matching rows form one entry showing the most common genes and DNA. In this record, the V and J calls reflect TCRdb's handling and not the investigators' own analysis. The sample data list roughly 700,000 distinct CDR3 sequences, and around 15% of these were observed just once. The top ten clones comprise 10% of the sample.

A patient counted as having stable Graves' hyperthyroidism if no progression to ophthalmopathy occurred over 18 months of follow-up. Hyperthyroidism patients were aged 18 to 65 years and newly diagnosed, with disease duration of less than 2 months. Any patient with an uncontrolled infection, another autoimmune disease, pregnancy or lactation was excluded. Clinical symptoms, serum thyroxine and TRAb, thyroid ultrasound, and orbital computed tomography formed the basis for the diagnoses. PBMCs were isolated from roughly 10 ml of fresh peripheral blood by Ficoll-Paque density gradient centrifugation. Total RNA was extracted with Trizol reagent, and quality was checked on an Agilent 2100 Bioanalyzer. A word on this clonotype: Its antigen is unknown. Per-nucleotide qualities are absent, and no much larger clonotype sits a single base away.

Overall study outcomes, separate from this receptor: In validation, progression to ophthalmopathy was predicted by the model with approximately 67% sensitivity and nearly 75% specificity, a median of approximately 6.5 months before onset. No statistical method was used to fix the sample size in advance, and group allocation was not hidden from the investigators. Most expanded thyroid clonotypes (frequency above 0.001) were also detected in blood, a finding suggesting that blood repertoires may reflect thyroid immune responses. Ophthalmopathy was separated from stable hyperthyroidism by a 13 V-J signature model, with around 90% sensitivity and about 81% specificity obtained in cross-validation and 80%/75% obtained in testing.

Input material: blood. The sequence came from a woman aged 18-30 years with Graves' hyperthyroidism.

The CDR3 has the sequence CASASGPGGTQYF. The nucleotide sequence reads TGTGCCAGTGCCTCGGGACCGGGCGGGACCCAGTACTTC. The chain is encoded by TRBV12-3 or TRBV12-4 joined to TRBJ2-5, with a tentative D call of TRBD1 or TRBD2, each matching 5 bases. The CDR3 numbers 13 residues from cysteine through phenylalanine. Only the CDR3 portion is preserved as DNA: 39 bases, with reading frame beginning at the first base. Trimming takes 9 bases from V and 7 bases from J, and the germline ends sit 18 bases apart.